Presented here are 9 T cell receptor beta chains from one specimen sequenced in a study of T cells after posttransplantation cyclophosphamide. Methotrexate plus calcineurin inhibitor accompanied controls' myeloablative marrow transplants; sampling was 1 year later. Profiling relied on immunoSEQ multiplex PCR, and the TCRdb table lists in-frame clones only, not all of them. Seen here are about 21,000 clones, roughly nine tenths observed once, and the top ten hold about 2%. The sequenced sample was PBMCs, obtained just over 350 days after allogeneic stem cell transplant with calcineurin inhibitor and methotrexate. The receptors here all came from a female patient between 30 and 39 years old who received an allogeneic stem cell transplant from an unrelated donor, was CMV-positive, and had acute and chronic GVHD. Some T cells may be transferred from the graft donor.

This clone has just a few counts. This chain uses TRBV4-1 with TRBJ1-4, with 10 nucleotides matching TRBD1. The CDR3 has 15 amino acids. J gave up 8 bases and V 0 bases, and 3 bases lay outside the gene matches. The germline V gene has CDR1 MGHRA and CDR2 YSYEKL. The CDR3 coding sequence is TGCGCCAGCAGCCAAGATGTGGGACAGGGGGAAAAACTGTTTTTT. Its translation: CASSQDVGQGEKLFF.

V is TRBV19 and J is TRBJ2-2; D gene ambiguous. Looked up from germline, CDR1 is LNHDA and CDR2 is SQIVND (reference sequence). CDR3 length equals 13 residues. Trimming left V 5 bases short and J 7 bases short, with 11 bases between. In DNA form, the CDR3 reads TGTGCCAGTAGTGCCGTGAGCATCGGGGAGCTGTTTTTT. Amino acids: CASSAVSIGELFF.

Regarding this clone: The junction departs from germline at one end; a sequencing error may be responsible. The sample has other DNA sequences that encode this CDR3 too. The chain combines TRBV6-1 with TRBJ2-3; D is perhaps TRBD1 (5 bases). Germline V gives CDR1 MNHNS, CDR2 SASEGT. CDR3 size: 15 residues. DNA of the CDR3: TGTGCCAGCAGTGAAGCTGACTCGGCGACAGATACGCAGTACTTT. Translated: CASSEADSATDTQYF.

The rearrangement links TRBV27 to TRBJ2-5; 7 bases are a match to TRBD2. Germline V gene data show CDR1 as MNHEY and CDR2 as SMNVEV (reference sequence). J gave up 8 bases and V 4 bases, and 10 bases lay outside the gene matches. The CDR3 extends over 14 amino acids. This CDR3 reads CASSSTGLVGTQYF. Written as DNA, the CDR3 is TGTGCCAGCAGTTCTACTGGACTAGTCGGAACCCAGTACTTC.

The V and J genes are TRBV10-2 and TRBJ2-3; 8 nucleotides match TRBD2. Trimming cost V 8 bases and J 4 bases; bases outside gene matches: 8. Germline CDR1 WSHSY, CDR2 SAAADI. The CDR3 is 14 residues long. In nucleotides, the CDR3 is TGCGCCAGCGGGTCGCAAGCGGGAGCAGATACGCAGTATTTT. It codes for CASGSQAGADTQYF.

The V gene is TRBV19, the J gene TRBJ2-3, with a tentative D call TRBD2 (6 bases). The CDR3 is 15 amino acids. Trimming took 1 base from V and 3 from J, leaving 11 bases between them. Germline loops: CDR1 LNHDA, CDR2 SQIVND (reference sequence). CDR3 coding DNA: TGTGCCAGTAGTATAGCCGGGAGTAAGACAGATACGCAGTATTTT. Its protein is CASSIAGSKTDTQYF.

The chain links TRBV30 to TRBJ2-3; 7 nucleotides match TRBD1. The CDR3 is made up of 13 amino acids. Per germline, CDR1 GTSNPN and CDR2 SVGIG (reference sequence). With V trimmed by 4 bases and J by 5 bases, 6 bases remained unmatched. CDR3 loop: CAWKRQGEDTQYF. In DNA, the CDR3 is TGTGCCTGGAAAAGACAGGGTGAAGATACGCAGTATTTT.

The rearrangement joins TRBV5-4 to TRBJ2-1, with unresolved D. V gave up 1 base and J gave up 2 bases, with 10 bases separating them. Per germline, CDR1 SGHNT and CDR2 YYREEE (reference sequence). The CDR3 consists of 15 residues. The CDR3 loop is CASSLLVTTYNEQFF. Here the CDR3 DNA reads TGTGCCAGCAGCTTGCTAGTCACCACCTACAATGAGCAGTTCTTC.

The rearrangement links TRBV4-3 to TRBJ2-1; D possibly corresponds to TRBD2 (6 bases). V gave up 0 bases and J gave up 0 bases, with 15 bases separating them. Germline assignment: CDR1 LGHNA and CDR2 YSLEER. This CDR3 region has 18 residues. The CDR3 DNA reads TGCGCCAGCAGCCAAGAGGGGTTCGCGGGAAGCTCCTACAATGAGCAGTTCTTC. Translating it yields CASSQEGFAGSSYNEQFF.